The rows below give T cell receptor beta chains drawn from one sample of a study of shared clonotypes between healthy human individuals. Sequencing was performed with immunoSEQ multiplex PCR; in TCRdb, only in-frame clones are kept and a portion is missing. This sample has some 380,000 clones, with approximately 97% found just once. Sequencing was performed on memory CD8+ T cells sorted from blood. The receptors derive from a young man in good health. Both conserved end residues are part of each CDR3. Each record gives: J gene, clone size, V gene, CDR3 protein. The listing skips clone size in some rows; elsewhere it reads once, few, many or a size class.

J: TRBJ2-7; size: NA; V: TRBV5-1; CDR3: CASSPTGGSYEQYF
J: TRBJ1-2; size: NA; V: TRBV28; CDR3: CASNREGAYGYTF
J: TRBJ2-1; size: NA; V: TRBV11-2; CDR3: CASSFGPFVYNEQFF
J: TRBJ2-3; size: NA; V: TRBV27; CDR3: CASSLSAGSDTQYF
J: TRBJ2-1; size: once; V: TRBV28; CDR3: CASSLPGTSPYNEQFF
J: TRBJ2-1; size: once; V: TRBV14; CDR3: CASSQDKIRDRYNEQFF
J: TRBJ1-4; size: NA; V: TRBV27; CDR3: CASSLFPGSEKLFF
J: TRBJ2-1; size: NA; V: TRBV9; CDR3: CASSSHPSGSTNEQFF
J: TRBJ1-2; size: NA; V: TRBV2; CDR3: CASSERGGMRYTF
J: TRBJ2-2; size: NA; V: TRBV10-3; CDR3: CAIRSGVDTGELFF
J: TRBJ2-7; size: NA; V: TRBV27; CDR3: CASRPRDRVSYEQYF
J: TRBJ2-7; size: NA; V: TRBV13; CDR3: CASSLEQGYEQYF
J: TRBJ2-1; size: NA; V: TRBV5-6; CDR3: CASRLAGGPNEQFF
J: TRBJ2-7; size: NA; V: TRBV1; CDR3: CTSSQDPAVSGGYPYEQYF
J: TRBJ1-5; size: NA; V: TRBV30; CDR3: CAWSYTNQPQHF
J: TRBJ2-3; size: once; V: TRBV7-9; CDR3: CASSLVADTQYF
J: TRBJ2-7; size: NA; V: TRBV28; CDR3: CASSPFGGRAPYEQYF
J: TRBJ2-3; size: NA; V: TRBV28; CDR3: CASSIPWTSGSPPTDTQYF
J: TRBJ2-7; size: NA; V: TRBV19; CDR3: CASSIGGQGNYEQYF
J: TRBJ2-5; size: NA; V: TRBV5-1; CDR3: CASSLSGGGRGETQYF
J: TRBJ2-2; size: NA; V: TRBV25-1; CDR3: CASSVAGGAGELFF
J: TRBJ2-7; size: once; V: TRBV7-2; CDR3: CASSGSKELAGGAYEQYF
J: TRBJ1-1; size: NA; V: TRBV7-6; CDR3: CASSLVGNTEAFF
J: TRBJ2-5; size: NA; V: TRBV20-1; CDR3: CSASAETQYF
J: TRBJ1-1; size: NA; V: TRBV18; CDR3: CASSPWGTEAFF
J: TRBJ1-6; size: NA; V: TRBV5-1; CDR3: CASSQGAYNSPLHF
J: TRBJ1-4; size: NA; V: TRBV29-1; CDR3: CSVGGTSEGEKLFF
J: TRBJ2-1; size: once; V: TRBV19; CDR3: CASQPGGSPYNEQFF
J: TRBJ1-2; size: NA; V: TRBV10-3; CDR3: CAISDPGRGRGSGYTF
J: TRBJ2-1; size: once; V: TRBV11-3; CDR3: CASSLATYNEQFF
J: TRBJ2-3; size: once; V: TRBV5-1; CDR3: CASSPGLAGVREGTDTQYF
J: TRBJ2-3; size: NA; V: TRBV30; CDR3: CAWSVGGHTDTQYF
J: TRBJ2-3; size: NA; V: TRBV5-1; CDR3: CASSVDRGGTDTQYF
J: TRBJ2-7; size: NA; V: TRBV11-3; CDR3: CASSSGREQYF
J: TRBJ2-2; size: once; V: TRBV28; CDR3: CASSLSWREGTGELFF
J: TRBJ2-4; size: NA; V: TRBV7-2; CDR3: CASSLVIRADIQYF
J: TRBJ1-3; size: NA; V: TRBV6-1; CDR3: CASSGSLSGNTIYF
J: TRBJ2-3; size: NA; V: TRBV11-3; CDR3: CASSLGVSTDTQYF
J: TRBJ2-7; size: NA; V: TRBV6-5; CDR3: CASSYWRGSYEQYF
J: TRBJ2-7; size: once; V: TRBV5-4; CDR3: CASSLGPSSYEQYF
J: TRBJ2-5; size: NA; V: TRBV5-1; CDR3: CASSFIQETQYF